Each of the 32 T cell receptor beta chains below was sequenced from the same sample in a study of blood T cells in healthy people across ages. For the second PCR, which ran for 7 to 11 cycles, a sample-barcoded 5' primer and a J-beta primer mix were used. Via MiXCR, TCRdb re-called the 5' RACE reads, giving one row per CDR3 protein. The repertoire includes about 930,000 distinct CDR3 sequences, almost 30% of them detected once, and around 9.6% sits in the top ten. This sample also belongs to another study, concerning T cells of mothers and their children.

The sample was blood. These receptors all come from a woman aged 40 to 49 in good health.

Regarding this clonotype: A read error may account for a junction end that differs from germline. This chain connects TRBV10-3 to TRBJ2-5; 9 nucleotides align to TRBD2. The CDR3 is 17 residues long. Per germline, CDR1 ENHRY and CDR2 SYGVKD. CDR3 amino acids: CAIKSDLAGPSYNEQYF. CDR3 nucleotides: TGTGCCATCAAGAGCGACCTAGCGGGGCCGTCCTACAATGAGCAGTACTTT.

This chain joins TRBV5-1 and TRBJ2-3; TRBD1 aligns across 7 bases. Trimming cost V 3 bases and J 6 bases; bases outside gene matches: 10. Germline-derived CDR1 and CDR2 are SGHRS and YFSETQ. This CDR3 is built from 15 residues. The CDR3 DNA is TGCGCCAGCAGCTGGTCAGGGGGTCTCGTGGATACGCAGTATTTT. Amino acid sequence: CASSWSGGLVDTQYF. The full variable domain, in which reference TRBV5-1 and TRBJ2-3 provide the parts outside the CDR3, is KAGVTQTPRYLIKTRGQQVTLSCSPISGHRSVSWYQQTPGQGLQFLFEYFSETQRNKGNFPGRFSGRQFSNSRSEMNVSTLELGDSALYLCASSWSGGLVDTQYFGPGTRLTVL.

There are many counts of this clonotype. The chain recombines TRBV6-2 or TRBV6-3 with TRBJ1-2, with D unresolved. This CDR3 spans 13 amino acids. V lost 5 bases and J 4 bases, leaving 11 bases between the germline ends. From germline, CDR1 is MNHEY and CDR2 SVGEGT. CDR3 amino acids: CASSPDGSYGYTF. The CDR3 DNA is TGTGCCAGCAGTCCCGACGGTAGCTATGGCTACACCTTC.

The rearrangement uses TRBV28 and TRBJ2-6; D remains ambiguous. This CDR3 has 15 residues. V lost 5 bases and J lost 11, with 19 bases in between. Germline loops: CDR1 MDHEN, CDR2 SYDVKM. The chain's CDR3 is CASSLGGRPVDVLTF. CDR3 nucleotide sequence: TGTGCCAGCAGTCTGGGTGGCAGGCCGGTTGACGTCCTGACTTTC.

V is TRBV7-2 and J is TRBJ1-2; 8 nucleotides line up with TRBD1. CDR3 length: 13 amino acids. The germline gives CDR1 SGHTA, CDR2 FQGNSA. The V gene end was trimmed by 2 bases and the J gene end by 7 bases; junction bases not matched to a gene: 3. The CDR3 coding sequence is TGTGCCAGCAGCTTAAAACAGGGGGTTGGCTACACCTTC. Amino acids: CASSLKQGVGYTF.

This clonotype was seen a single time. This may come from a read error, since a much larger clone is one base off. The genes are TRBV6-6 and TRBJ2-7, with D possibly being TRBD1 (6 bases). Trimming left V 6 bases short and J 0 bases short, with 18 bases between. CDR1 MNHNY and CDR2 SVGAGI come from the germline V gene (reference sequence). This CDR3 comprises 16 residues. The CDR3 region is CASSGTGKSSSYEQYF. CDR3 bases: TGTGCCAGCAGCGGTACAGGGAAGTCCAGCTCCTACGAGCAGTACTTC.

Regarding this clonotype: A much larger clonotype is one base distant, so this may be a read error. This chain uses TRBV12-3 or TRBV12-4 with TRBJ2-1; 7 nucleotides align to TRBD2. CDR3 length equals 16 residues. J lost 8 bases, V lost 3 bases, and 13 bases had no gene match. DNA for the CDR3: TGTGCCAGCAGTTTCACTTGGGGGGGGAAGGGCGATGAGCAGTTCTTC. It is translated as CASSFTWGGKGDEQFF.

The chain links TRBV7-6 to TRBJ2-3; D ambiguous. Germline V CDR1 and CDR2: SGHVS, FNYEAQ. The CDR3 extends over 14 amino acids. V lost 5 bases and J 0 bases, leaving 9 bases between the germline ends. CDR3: CASSDPRSTDTQYF. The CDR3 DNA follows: TGTGCCAGCAGCGACCCTCGGAGCACAGATACGCAGTATTTT.

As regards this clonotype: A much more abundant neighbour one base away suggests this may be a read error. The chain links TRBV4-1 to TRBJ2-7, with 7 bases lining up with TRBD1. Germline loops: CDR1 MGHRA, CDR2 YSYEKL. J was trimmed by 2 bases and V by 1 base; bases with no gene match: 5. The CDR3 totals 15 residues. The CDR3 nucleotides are TGCGCCAGCAGCCAAGCACCGGGACAGCCCTACGAGCAGTACTTC. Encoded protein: CASSQAPGQPYEQYF.

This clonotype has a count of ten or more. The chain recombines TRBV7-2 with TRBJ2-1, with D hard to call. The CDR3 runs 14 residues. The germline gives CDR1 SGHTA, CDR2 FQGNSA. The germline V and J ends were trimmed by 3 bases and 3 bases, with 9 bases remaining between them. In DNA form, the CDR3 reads TGTGCCAGCAGCTTGGCCCGTGACTACAATGAGCAGTTCTTC. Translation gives CASSLARDYNEQFF. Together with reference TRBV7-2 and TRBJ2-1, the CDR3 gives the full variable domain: GAGVSQSPSNKVTEKGKDVELRCDPISGHTALYWYRQSLGQGLEFLIYFQGNSAPDKSGLPSDRFSAERTGGSVSTLTIQRTQQEDSAVYLCASSLARDYNEQFFGPGTRLTVL.

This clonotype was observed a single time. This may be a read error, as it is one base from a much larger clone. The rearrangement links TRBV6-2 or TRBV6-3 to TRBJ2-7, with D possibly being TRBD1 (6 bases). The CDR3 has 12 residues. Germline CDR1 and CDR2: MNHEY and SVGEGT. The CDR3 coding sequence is TGTGCCAGCAGTCAGGGGTTCTACAAGCAGTACTTC. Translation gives CASSQGFYKQYF.

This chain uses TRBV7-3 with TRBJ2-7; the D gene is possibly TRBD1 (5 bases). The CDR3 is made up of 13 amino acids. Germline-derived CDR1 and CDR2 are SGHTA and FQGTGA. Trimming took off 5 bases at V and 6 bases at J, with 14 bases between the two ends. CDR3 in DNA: TGTGCCAGCAGCCCCGACGGAAGGGGCGAGCAGTACTTC. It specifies CASSPDGRGEQYF.

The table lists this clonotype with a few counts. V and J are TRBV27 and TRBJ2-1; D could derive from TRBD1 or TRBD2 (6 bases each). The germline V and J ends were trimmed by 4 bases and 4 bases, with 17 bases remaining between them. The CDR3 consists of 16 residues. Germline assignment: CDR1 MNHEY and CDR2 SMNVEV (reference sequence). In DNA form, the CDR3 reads TGTGCCAGCAGTTCCTTGAGGGGGGTGCGGTACAATGAGCAGTTCTTC. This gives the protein CASSSLRGVRYNEQFF.

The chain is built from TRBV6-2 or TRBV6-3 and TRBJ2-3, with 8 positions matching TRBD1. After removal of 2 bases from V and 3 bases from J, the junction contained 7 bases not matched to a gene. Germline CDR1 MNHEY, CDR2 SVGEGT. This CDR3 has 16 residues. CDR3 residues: CASSYGRDRGTDTQYF. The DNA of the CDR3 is TGTGCCAGCAGTTACGGTCGAGACAGGGGAACAGATACGCAGTATTTT.

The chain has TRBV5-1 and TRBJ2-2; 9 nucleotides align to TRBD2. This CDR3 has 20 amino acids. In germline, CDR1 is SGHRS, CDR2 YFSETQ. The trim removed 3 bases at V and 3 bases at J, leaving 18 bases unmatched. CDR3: CASSSSLPLAGGFDTGELFF. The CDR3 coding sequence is TGCGCCAGCAGCTCAAGCCTCCCTCTTGCGGGGGGGTTCGACACCGGGGAGCTGTTTTTT. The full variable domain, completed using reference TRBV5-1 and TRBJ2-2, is KAGVTQTPRYLIKTRGQQVTLSCSPISGHRSVSWYQQTPGQGLQFLFEYFSETQRNKGNFPGRFSGRQFSNSRSEMNVSTLELGDSALYLCASSSSLPLAGGFDTGELFFGEGSRLTVL.

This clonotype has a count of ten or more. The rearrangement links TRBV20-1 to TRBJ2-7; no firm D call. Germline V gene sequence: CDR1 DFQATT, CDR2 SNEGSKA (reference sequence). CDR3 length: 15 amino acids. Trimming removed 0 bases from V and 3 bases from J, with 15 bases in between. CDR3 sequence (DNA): TGCAGTGCTAGAGATGACGCCGGTGGTGTCTACGAGCAGTACTTC. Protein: CSARDDAGGVYEQYF.

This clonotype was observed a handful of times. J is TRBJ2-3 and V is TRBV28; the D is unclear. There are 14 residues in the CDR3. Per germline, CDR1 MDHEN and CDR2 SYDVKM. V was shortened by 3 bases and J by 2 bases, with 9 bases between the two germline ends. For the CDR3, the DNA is TGTGCCAGCAGTTTCGGCGGCGACACAGATACGCAGTATTTT. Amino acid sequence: CASSFGGDTDTQYF.

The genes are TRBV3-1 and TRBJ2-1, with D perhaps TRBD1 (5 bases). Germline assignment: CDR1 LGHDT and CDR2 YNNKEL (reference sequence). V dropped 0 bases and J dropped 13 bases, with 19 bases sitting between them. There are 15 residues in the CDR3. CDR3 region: CASSQDRWGRSVQFF. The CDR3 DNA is TGTGCCAGCAGCCAAGATCGTTGGGGCAGATCGGTCCAGTTCTTC.

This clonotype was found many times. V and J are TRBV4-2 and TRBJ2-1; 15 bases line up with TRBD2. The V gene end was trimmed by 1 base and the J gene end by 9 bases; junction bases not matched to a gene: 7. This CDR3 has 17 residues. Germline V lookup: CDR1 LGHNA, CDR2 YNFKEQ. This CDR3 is CASSQGTSGGARTEQFF. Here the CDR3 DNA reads TGTGCCAGCAGCCAAGGGACTAGCGGGGGGGCACGAACTGAGCAGTTCTTC.

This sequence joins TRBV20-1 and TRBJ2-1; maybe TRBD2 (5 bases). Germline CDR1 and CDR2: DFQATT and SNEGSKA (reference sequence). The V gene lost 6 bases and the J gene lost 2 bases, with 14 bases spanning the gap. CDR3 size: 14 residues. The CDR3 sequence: CSALSGLAYNEQFF. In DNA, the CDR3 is TGCAGTGCCCTCAGCGGATTAGCCTACAATGAGCAGTTCTTC.

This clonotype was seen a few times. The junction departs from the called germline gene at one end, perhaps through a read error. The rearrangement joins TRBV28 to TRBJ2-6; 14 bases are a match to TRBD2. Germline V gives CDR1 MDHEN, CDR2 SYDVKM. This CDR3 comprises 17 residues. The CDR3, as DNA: TGTGCCAGCAGTTTAGGGACTAGCGGGGGCGGGGCCGACGTCCTGACTTTC. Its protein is CASSLGTSGGGADVLTF.

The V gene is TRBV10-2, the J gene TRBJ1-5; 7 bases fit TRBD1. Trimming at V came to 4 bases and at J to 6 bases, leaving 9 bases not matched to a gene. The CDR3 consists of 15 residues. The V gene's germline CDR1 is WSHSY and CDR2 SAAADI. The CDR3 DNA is TGCGCCAGCAGTGGCAGACAGGGAGGAGTTCAGCCCCAGCATTTT. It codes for CASSGRQGGVQPQHF.

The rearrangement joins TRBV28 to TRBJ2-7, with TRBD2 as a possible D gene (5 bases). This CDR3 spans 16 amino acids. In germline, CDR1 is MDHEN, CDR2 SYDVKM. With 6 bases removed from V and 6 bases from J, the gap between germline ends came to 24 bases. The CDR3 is CASSPPGRAGEIEQYF. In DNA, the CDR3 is TGTGCCAGCAGCCCCCCCGGACGAGCCGGGGAGATCGAGCAGTACTTC.

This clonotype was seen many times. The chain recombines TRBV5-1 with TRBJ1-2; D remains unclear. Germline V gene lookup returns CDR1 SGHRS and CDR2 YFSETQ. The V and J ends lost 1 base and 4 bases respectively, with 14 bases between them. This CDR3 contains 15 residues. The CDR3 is CASSLSTEMIYGYTF. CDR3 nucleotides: TGCGCCAGCAGCTTGAGTACAGAGATGATCTATGGCTACACCTTC.

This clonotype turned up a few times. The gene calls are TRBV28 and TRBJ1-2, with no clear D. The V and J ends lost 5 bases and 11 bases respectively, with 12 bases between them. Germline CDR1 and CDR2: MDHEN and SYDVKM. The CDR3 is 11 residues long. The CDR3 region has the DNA TGTGCCAGCAGTCTTCGACTTGGATACACCTTC. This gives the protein CASSLRLGYTF.

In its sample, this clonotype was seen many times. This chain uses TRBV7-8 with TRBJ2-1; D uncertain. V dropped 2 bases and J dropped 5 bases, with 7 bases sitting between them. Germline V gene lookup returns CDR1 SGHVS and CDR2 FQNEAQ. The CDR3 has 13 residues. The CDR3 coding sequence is TGTGCCAGCAGCTTATACGGCGACAATGAGCAGTTCTTC. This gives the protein CASSLYGDNEQFF.

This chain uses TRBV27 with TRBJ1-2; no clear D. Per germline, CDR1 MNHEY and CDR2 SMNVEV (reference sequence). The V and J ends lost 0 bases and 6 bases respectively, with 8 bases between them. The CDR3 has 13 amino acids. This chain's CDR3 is CASSLSGSHGYTF. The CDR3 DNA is TGTGCCAGCAGTTTATCCGGGAGCCATGGCTACACCTTC.

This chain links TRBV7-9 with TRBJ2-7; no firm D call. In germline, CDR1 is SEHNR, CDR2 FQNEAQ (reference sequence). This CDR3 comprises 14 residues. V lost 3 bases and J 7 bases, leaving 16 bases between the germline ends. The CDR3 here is CASSFMVANNEQYF. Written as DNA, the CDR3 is TGTGCCAGCAGCTTCATGGTCGCTAACAATGAGCAGTACTTC.

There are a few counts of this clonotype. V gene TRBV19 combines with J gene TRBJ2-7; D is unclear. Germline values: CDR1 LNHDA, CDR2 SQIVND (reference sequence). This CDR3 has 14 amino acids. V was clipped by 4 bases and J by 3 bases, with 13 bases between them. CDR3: CASSNRRKVYEQYF. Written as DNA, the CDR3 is TGTGCCAGTAGTAACCGACGGAAAGTCTACGAGCAGTACTTC. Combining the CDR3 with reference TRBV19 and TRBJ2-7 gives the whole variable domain DGGITQSPKYLFRKEGQNVTLSCEQNLNHDAMYWYRQDPGQGLRLIYYSQIVNDFQKGDIAEGYSVSREKKESFPLTVTSAQKNPTAFYLCASSNRRKVYEQYFGPGTRLTVT.

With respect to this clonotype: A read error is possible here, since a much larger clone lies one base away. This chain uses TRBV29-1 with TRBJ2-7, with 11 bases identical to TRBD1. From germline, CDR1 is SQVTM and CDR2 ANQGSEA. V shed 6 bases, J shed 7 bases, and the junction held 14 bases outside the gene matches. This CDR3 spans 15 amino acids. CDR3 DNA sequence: TGCAGCGTCTTGGGACAGGGGGACTCCTACAATGAGCAGTACTTC. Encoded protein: CSVLGQGDSYNEQYF.

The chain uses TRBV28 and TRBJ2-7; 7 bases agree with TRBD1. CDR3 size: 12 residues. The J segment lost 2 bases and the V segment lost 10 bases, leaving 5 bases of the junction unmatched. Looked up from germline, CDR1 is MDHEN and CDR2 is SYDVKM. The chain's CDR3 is CAIRQGTYEQYF. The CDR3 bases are TGTGCCATAAGACAGGGCACCTACGAGCAGTACTTC.

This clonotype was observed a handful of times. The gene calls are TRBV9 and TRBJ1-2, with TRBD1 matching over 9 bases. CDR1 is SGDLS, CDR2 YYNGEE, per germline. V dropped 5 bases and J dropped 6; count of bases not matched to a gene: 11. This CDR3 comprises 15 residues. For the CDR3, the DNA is TGTGCCAGCAGGACGACAGGGGGTCCAACGGATGGCTACACCTTC. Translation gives CASRTTGGPTDGYTF.